This note documents a single T cell receptor beta chain sequence. The data stem from a study of sequential checkpoint blockade in melanoma. TCRdb's copy holds only in-frame clones and misses some; the assay was immunoSEQ multiplex PCR. The profile covers around 39,000 clones, with roughly 86% appearing a single time and roughly 6% taken by the ten largest. The V gene end was trimmed by 2 bases and the J gene end by 2 bases; junction bases not matched to a gene: 2. Germline V lookup: CDR1 SEHNR, CDR2 FQNEAQ (reference sequence). The CDR3 covers 15 residues. Noted treatment: randomized to nivolumab then ipilimumab (arm A) or the reverse (arm B). DNA-damaging chemotherapy had not been given to any patient beforehand.

The rearrangement uses TRBV7-9 and TRBJ2-7, with TRBD1 identical over 11 bases. The TCR originated in a human donor with melanoma. The material was CD8+ T cells sorted from blood (inferred from file names), obtained from a patient given nivolumab and ipilimumab in sequence. In DNA form, the CDR3 reads TGTGCCAGCAGCTTACCGGGACAGGGGGCCTACGAGCAGTACTTC. Translation gives CASSLPGQGAYEQYF.